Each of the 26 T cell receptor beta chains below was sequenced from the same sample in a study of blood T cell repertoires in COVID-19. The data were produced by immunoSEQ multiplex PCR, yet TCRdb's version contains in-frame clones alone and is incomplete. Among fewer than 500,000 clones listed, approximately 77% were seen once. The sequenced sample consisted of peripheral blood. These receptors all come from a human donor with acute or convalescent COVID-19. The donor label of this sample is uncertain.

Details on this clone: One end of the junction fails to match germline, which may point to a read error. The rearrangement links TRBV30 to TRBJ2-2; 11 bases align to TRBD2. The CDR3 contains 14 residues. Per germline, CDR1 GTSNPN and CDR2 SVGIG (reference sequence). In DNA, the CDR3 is TGTGCCACCAGACTAGCGGGAAACAGCGGGGAGCTGTTTTTT. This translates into CATRLAGNSGELFF. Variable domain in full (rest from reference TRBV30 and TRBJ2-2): SQTIHQWPATLVQPVGSPLSLECTVEGTSNPNLYWYRQAAGRGLQLLFYSVGIGQISSEVPQNLSASRPQDRQFILSSKKLLLSDSGFYLCATRLAGNSGELFFGEGSRLTVL.

The CDR3: CASRRPEGNSPLHF. CDR3 nucleotides: TGTGCCAGCAGACGCCCAGAGGGTAATTCACCCCTCCACTTT. The chain joins TRBV6-6 to TRBJ1-6; D is unresolved. The V end was cut by 6 bases, the J end by 6 bases, with 12 bases between. Germline V gives CDR1 MNHNY, CDR2 SVGAGI (reference sequence). The CDR3 spans 14 residues.

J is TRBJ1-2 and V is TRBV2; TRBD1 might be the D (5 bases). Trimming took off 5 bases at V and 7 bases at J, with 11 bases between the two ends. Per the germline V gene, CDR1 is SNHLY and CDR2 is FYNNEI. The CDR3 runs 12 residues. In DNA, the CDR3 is TGTGCCAGCAGTCAGACAGCTGGTGGCTACACCTTC. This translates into CASSQTAGGYTF.

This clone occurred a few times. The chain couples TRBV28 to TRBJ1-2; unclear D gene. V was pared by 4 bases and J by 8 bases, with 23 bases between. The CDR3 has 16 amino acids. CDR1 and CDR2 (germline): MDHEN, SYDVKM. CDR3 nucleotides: TGTGCCAGCAGTTCTTTCTCGGCGGACCCAGCGGAGGGCTACACCTTC. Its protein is CASSSFSADPAEGYTF.

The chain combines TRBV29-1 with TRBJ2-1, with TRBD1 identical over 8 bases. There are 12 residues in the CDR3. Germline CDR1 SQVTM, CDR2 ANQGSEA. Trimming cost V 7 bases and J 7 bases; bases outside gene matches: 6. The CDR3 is CSGSDRVNEQFF. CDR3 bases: TGCAGCGGATCGGACAGGGTGAATGAGCAGTTCTTC.

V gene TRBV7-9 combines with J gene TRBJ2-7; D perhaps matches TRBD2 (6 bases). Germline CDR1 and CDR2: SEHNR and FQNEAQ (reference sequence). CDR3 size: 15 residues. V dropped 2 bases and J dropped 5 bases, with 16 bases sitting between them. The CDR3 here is CASSLYERENDEQYF. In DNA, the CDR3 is TGTGCCAGCAGCTTATACGAACGGGAGAACGACGAGCAGTACTTC.

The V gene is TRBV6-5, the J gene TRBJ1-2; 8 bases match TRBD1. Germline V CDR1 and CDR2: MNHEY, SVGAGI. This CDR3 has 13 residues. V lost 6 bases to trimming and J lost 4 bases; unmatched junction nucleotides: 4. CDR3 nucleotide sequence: TGTGCCAGCAGGACGGGGACAGGCTATGGCTACACCTTC. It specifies CASRTGTGYGYTF.

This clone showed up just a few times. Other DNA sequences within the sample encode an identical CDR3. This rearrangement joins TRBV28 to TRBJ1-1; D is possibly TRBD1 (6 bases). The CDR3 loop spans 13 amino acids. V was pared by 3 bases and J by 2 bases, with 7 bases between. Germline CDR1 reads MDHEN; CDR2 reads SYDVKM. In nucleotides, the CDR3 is TGTGCCAGCAGTTTGGGGGCCAACACTGAAGCTTTCTTT. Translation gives CASSLGANTEAFF.

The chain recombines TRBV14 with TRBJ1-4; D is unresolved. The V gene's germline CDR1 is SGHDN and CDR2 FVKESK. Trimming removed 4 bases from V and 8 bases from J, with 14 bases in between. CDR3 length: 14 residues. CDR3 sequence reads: CASSRQSLKEKLFF. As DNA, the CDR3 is TGTGCCAGCAGCCGTCAGTCCCTTAAGGAAAAACTGTTTTTT.

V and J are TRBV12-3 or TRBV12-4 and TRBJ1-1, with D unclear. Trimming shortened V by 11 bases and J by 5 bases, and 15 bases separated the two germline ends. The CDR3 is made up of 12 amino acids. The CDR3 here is CACSREGTEAFF. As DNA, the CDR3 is TGTGCCTGCTCCCGAGAGGGAACTGAAGCTTTCTTT.

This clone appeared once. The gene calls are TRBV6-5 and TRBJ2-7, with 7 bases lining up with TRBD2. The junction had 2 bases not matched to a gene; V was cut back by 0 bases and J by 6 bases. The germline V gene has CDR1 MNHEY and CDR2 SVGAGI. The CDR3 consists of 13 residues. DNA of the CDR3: TGTGCCAGCAGTTACTCCCCTAGCGGCGAGCAGTACTTC. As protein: CASSYSPSGEQYF.

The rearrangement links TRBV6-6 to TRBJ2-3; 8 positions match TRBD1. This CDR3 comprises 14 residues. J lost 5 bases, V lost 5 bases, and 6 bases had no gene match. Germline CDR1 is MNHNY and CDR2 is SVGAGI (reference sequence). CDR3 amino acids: CASSRQGMGDTQYF. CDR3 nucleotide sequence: TGTGCCAGCAGTCGACAGGGGATGGGAGATACGCAGTATTTT.

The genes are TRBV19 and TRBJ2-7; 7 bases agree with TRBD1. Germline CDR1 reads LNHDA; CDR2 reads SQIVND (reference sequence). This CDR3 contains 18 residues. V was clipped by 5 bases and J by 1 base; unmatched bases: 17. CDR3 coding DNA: TGTGCCAGTAGTGTTCCGGGACAGCGCCTAAATGCGTCCTACGAGCAGTACTTC. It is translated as CASSVPGQRLNASYEQYF.

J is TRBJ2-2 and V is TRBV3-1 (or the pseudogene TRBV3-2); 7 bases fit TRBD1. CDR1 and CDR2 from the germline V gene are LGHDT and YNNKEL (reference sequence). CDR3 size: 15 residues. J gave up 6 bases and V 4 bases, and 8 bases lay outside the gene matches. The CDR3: CASSRLETGPGELFF. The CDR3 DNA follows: TGTGCCAGCAGCCGTCTCGAGACAGGGCCCGGGGAGCTGTTTTTT.

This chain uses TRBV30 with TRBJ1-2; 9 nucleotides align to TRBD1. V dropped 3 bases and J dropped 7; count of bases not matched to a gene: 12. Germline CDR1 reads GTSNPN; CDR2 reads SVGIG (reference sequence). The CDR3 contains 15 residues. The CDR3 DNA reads TGTGCCTGGAGCTCAAAAAACAGGGGGCAGGGTGGCTACACCTTC. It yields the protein CAWSSKNRGQGGYTF.

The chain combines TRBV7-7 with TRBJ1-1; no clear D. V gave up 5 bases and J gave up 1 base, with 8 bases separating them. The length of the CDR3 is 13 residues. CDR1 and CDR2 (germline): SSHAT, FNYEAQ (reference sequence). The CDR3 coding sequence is TGTGCCAGCAGCCGGGGTACGAACACTGAAGCTTTCTTT. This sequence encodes CASSRGTNTEAFF.

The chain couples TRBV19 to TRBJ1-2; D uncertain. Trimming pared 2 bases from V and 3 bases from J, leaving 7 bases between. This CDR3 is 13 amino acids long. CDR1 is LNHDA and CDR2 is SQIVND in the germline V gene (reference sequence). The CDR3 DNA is TGTGCCAGTAGTATAAATGGAGACTATGGCTACACCTTC. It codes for CASSINGDYGYTF.

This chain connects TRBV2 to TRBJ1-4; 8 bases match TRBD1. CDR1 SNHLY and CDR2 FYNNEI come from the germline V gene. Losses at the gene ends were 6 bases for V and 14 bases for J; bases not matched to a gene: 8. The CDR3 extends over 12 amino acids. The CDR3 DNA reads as TGTGCCAGCAGCTTGACAGGGGAAGGCCTGTTTTTT. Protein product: CASSLTGEGLFF. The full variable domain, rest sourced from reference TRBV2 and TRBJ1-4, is EPEVTQTPSHQVTQMGQEVILRCVPISNHLYFYWYRQILGQKVEFLVSFYNNEISEKSEIFDDQFSVERPDGSNFTLKIRSTKLEDSAMYFCASSLTGEGLFFGSGTQLSVL.

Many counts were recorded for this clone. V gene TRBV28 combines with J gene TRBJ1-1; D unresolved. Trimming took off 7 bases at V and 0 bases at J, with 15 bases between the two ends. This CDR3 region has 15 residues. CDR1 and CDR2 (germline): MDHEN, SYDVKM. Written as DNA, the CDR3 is TGTGCCAGCATCTCGAGGGCCAGGCTGAACACTGAAGCTTTCTTT. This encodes CASISRARLNTEAFF.

The DNA for the CDR3 is TGCAGCGTTGTGGCTATGAGGAACGAGCAGTACTTC. Translated: CSVVAMRNEQYF. V gene TRBV29-1 combines with J gene TRBJ2-7; D ambiguous. Between the trimmed V and J ends, which lost 4 bases and 5 bases, there was a span of 12 bases. CDR1 is SQVTM and CDR2 is ANQGSEA in the germline V gene. The CDR3 length is 12 residues.

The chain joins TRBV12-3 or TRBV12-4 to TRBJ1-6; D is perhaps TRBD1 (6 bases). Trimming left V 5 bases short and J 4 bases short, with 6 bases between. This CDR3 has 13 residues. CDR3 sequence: CASSGQYNSPLHF. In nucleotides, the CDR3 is TGTGCCAGCAGTGGACAGTATAATTCACCCCTCCACTTT.

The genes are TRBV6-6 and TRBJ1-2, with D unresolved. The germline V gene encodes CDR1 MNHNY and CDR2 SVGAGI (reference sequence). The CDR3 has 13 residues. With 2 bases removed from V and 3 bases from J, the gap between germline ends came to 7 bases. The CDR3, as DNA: TGTGCCAGCAGTTACCTTATTTACTATGGCTACACCTTC. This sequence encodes CASSYLIYYGYTF.

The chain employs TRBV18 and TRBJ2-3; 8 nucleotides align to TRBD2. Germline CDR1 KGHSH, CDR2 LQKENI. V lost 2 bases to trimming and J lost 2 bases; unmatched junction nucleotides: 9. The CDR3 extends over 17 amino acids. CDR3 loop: CASSPIRRGASTDTQYF. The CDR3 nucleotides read TGTGCCAGCTCACCAATCCGGCGGGGGGCGTCCACAGATACGCAGTATTTT.

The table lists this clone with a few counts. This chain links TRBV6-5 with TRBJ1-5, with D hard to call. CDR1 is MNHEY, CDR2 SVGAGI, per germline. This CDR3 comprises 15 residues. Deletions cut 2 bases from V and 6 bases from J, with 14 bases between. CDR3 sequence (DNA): TGTGCCAGCAGTTACGACGGGTTTAATCGTCAGCCCCAGCATTTT. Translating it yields CASSYDGFNRQPQHF.

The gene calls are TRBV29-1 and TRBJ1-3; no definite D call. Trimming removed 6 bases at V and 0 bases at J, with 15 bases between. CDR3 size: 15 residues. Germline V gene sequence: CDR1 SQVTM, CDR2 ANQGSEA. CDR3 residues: CSVGLRTSSGNTIYF. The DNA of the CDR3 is TGCAGCGTAGGACTGAGAACTAGCTCTGGAAACACCATATATTTT.

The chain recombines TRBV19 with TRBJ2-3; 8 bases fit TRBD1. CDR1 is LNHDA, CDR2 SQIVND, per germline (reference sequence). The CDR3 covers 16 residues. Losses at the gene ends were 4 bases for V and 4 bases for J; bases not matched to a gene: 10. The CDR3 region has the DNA TGTGCCAGTAGTAACGGACAGGGTCTTCGGTCAGATACGCAGTATTTT. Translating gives CASSNGQGLRSDTQYF.